The 18 T cell receptor beta chains presented below share a single source sample, sequenced in a study of blood T cell repertoires in COVID-19. The table came from immunoSEQ multiplex PCR; TCRdb's copy has only in-frame clones and leaves some out. The sample yields hundreds of thousands of clones, roughly four fifths seen once. The source material was PBMCs or T cells enriched from blood (not recorded which). Receptors were obtained from a man aged 35-49 years who had been exposed to COVID-19.

J is TRBJ1-4 and V is TRBV6-5; 9 bases line up with TRBD1. The CDR3 totals 14 residues. V lost 6 bases and J lost 8; bases outside the gene matches: 7. Germline V gene lookup returns CDR1 MNHEY and CDR2 SVGAGI. In DNA form, the CDR3 reads TGTGCCAGCAGGTCGGGACAGGGACAGGAAAAACTGTTTTTT. It specifies CASRSGQGQEKLFF.

V is TRBV11-3 and J is TRBJ2-7, with 12 bases identical to TRBD2. J was trimmed by 4 bases and V by 4 bases; bases with no gene match: 8. Germline values: CDR1 SGHNT, CDR2 YENEEA. This CDR3 comprises 16 residues. This chain's CDR3 is CASSSPGLAGSYEQYF. In DNA, the CDR3 is TGTGCCAGCAGCTCTCCGGGACTAGCGGGTTCGTACGAGCAGTACTTC.

The chain has TRBV10-3 and TRBJ1-5; D is undetermined. The CDR3 extends over 16 amino acids. Germline V gene lookup returns CDR1 ENHRY and CDR2 SYGVKD. V dropped 2 bases and J dropped 2 bases, with 13 bases sitting between them. CDR3 nucleotides: TGTGCCATCAGTGAGGCAGTCAGCGGCGGCAATCAGCCCCAGCATTTT. This translates into CAISEAVSGGNQPQHF.

The J gene is TRBJ1-1, the V gene TRBV30, with D tentatively TRBD1 (6 bases). CDR3 size: 15 residues. The V end lost 7 bases, the J end lost 0 bases, and 18 bases lay between the germline ends. CDR1 is GTSNPN and CDR2 is SVGIG in the germline V gene (reference sequence). The CDR3 reads CASTQGSSMNTEAFF. CDR3 DNA sequence: TGTGCCTCCACACAGGGATCGAGCATGAACACTGAAGCTTTCTTT.

CDR3 DNA: TGTGCCAGCGGAACCGGGAGGGCCCAGTTCTTC. Its protein is CASGTGRAQFF. The chain uses TRBV12-3 or TRBV12-4 and TRBJ2-1; 8 bases are a match to TRBD2. The CDR3 consists of 11 residues. The V gene end was trimmed by 8 bases and the J gene end by 13 bases; junction bases not matched to a gene: 7.

This clone has a handful of counts. The genes are TRBV21-1 and TRBJ1-1; the D call TRBD1 from the table was never checked on the DNA. TRBV21-1 is annotated as a pseudogene. The CDR3 extends over 13 amino acids. The CDR3 DNA is TGCGCCCTAGGGGGCGGGCCGAACACTGAAGCTTTCTTT. It is translated as CALGGGPNTEAFF.

The rearrangement uses TRBV6-6 and TRBJ1-3; no firm D call. The germline V gene has CDR1 MNHNY and CDR2 SVGAGI (reference sequence). The CDR3 has 14 amino acids. The ends were cut back, 6 bases at V and 6 bases at J, with 15 bases in the middle. CDR3 in DNA: TGTGCCAGCAGACAAGGAGAGCGATTAAACACCATATATTTT. It is translated as CASRQGERLNTIYF.

The chain employs TRBV3-1 (or the pseudogene TRBV3-2) and TRBJ2-3, with 12 bases lining up with TRBD2. V was clipped by 4 bases and J by 3 bases; unmatched bases: 5. The CDR3 is made up of 16 amino acids. Germline V gives CDR1 LGHDT, CDR2 YNNKEL (reference sequence). The CDR3 reads CASSPRLAGVTDTQYF. DNA of the CDR3: TGTGCCAGCAGCCCGCGACTAGCGGGAGTAACAGATACGCAGTATTTT.

The gene calls are TRBV2 and TRBJ2-7, with unresolved D. Looked up from germline, CDR1 is SNHLY and CDR2 is FYNNEI. The CDR3 loop spans 15 amino acids. Trimming took off 3 bases at V and 3 bases at J, with 15 bases between the two ends. This CDR3 reads CASSDPSLSLYEQYF. CDR3 nucleotides: TGTGCCAGCAGTGACCCCAGCCTTAGCCTCTACGAGCAGTACTTC.

The gene calls are TRBV12-3 or TRBV12-4 and TRBJ1-2, with D possibly TRBD1 on 6 matching bases. The V gene lost 3 bases and the J gene lost 9 bases, with 11 bases spanning the gap. The CDR3 is made up of 12 amino acids. DNA of the CDR3: TGTGCCAGCAGTTTTAGAGGGGGAAGCTACACCTTC. Protein sequence: CASSFRGGSYTF.

This clone appeared a single time. The genes are TRBV18 and TRBJ2-5; a weak D match, TRBD1 (6 bases). The V end lost 6 bases, the J end lost 2 bases, and 16 bases lay between the germline ends. The CDR3 extends over 15 amino acids. Looked up from germline, CDR1 is KGHSH and CDR2 is LQKENI. The CDR3 reads CASSPALDRQETQYF. The CDR3 DNA reads as TGTGCCAGCTCTCCGGCACTAGACAGGCAAGAGACCCAGTACTTC.

V is TRBV5-8 and J is TRBJ2-1; weak D call: TRBD2 (5 bases). The CDR3 length is 14 residues. Germline CDR1 and CDR2: SGHTS and YDEGEE. Trimming removed 4 bases from V and 10 bases from J, with 18 bases in between. Here the CDR3 DNA reads TGTGCCAGCAGCCAAGCCACCGCCGGGGAAGAGCAGTTCTTC. Its protein product is CASSQATAGEEQFF.

The chain employs TRBV28 and TRBJ1-1, with 7 nucleotides matching TRBD1. Germline values: CDR1 MDHEN, CDR2 SYDVKM. This CDR3 has 14 residues. V dropped 8 bases and J dropped 0; count of bases not matched to a gene: 6. The CDR3 bases are TGTGCCAGCTTCCCCACAGGGGTGAACACTGAAGCTTTCTTT. This translates into CASFPTGVNTEAFF. Full variable domain (remainder filled in from reference TRBV28 and TRBJ1-1): DVKVTQSSRYLVKRTGEKVFLECVQDMDHENMFWYRQDPGLGLRLIYFSYDVKMKEKGDIPEGYSVSREKKERFSLILESASTNQTSMYLCASFPTGVNTEAFFGQGTRLTVV.

CDR3 amino acids: CASSLRYLYQGIRYEQYF. In DNA, the CDR3 is TGTGCCAGCAGCCTCCGGTACCTATATCAGGGAATTCGCTACGAGCAGTACTTC. The chain combines TRBV28 with TRBJ2-7; the D gene is possibly TRBD1 (5 bases). The V end was cut by 6 bases, the J end by 3 bases, with 27 bases between. This CDR3 is 18 amino acids long. The germline gives CDR1 MDHEN, CDR2 SYDVKM. The full variable domain, with the rest looked up from reference TRBV28 and TRBJ2-7, is DVKVTQSSRYLVKRTGEKVFLECVQDMDHENMFWYRQDPGLGLRLIYFSYDVKMKEKGDIPEGYSVSREKKERFSLILESASTNQTSMYLCASSLRYLYQGIRYEQYFGPGTRLTVT.

The V and J genes are TRBV24-1 and TRBJ2-3; D is uncertain. The germline V gene encodes CDR1 KGHDR and CDR2 SFDVKD. V was cut by 2 bases and J by 2 bases, with 13 bases left in between. This CDR3 has 16 amino acids. The CDR3 nucleotides are TGTGCCACCAGTGATTCCGGCGGAATCTACACAGATACGCAGTATTTT. Translating gives CATSDSGGIYTDTQYF.

This sequence joins TRBV27 and TRBJ1-4, with D hard to call. From germline, CDR1 is MNHEY and CDR2 SMNVEV (reference sequence). The CDR3 contains 16 residues. V dropped 3 bases and J dropped 0 bases, with 11 bases sitting between them. CDR3 region: CASSLGGLATNEKLFF. CDR3 bases: TGTGCCAGCAGTTTGGGAGGATTAGCAACTAATGAAAAACTGTTTTTT.

The chain couples TRBV30 to TRBJ1-1, with D possibly matching TRBD1 (6 bases). Deletions cut 2 bases from V and 7 bases from J, with 14 bases between. The CDR3 has 13 amino acids. Germline V gene lookup returns CDR1 GTSNPN and CDR2 SVGIG (reference sequence). The CDR3 bases are TGTGCCTGGAGTTCCCTGGGACACTTTGAAGCTTTCTTT. Amino acid sequence: CAWSSLGHFEAFF.

This clone has just a few counts. The rearrangement joins TRBV30 to TRBJ2-1; TRBD2 aligns across 10 bases. CDR1 and CDR2 from the germline V gene are GTSNPN and SVGIG (reference sequence). The CDR3 extends over 14 amino acids. The CDR3 DNA reads TGTGCTGTATCAGGAGCGGGAGGGAACAATGAGCAGTTCTTC. Its protein is CAVSGAGGNNEQFF.